These 30 T cell receptor beta chains were sequenced from one sample in a study of monozygotic twins with inflammatory bowel disease. Each CDR3 protein gets one entry in TCRdb, which reprocessed the 5' RACE reads and gives no DNA. The listing records about 210,000 distinct CDR3 sequences. Sequences were obtained from blood. These TCRs come from a human donor with ulcerative colitis or Crohn's disease, or a healthy co-twin of an affected twin (not recorded which).

The V gene is TRBV6-5, the J gene TRBJ1-1. CDR1 and CDR2 (germline): MNHEY, SVGAGI. The CDR3 is made up of 14 amino acids. The CDR3 here is CASSFSPAATEAFF.

The rearrangement links TRBV5-4 to TRBJ2-5; there is no DNA to check the TCRdb D call of TRBD2. Per germline, CDR1 SGHNT and CDR2 YYREEE (reference sequence). CDR3 length: 15 amino acids. Here the CDR3 reads CASSLRLARGETQYF. Full variable domain (remainder filled in from reference TRBV5-4 and TRBJ2-5): ETGVTQSPTHLIKTRGQQVTLRCSSQSGHNTVSWYQQALGQGPQFIFQYYREEENGRGNFPPRFSGLQFPNYSSELNVNALELDDSALYLCASSLRLARGETQYFGPGTRLLVL.

The chain recombines TRBV12-5 with TRBJ2-7; there is no DNA to check the TCRdb D call of TRBD1. CDR1 and CDR2 (germline): LGHNT, FRNRAP. This CDR3 has 14 residues. The CDR3 is CASVRDRATHEQYF.

The chain couples TRBV7-9 to TRBJ2-1. The CDR3 contains 16 residues. The V gene's germline CDR1 is SEHNR and CDR2 FQNEAQ (reference sequence). This chain's CDR3 is CASVHARRASDNEQFF.

The V call is TRBV28, the J call TRBJ1-4. Per the germline V gene, CDR1 is MDHEN and CDR2 is SYDVKM. The CDR3 spans 14 residues. The CDR3 loop reads CASSTTGTNEKLFF.

In terms of frequency, this clonotype is medium-sized. This rearrangement joins TRBV7-9 to TRBJ2-7; the D gene TCRdb calls, TRBD1, cannot be checked with no DNA. The CDR3 is 15 amino acids. Germline-derived CDR1 and CDR2 are SEHNR and FQNEAQ (reference sequence). The chain's CDR3 is CASSLSAGGVYEQYF.

The chain uses TRBV7-8 and TRBJ1-1; checking the TCRdb D call of TRBD1 is not possible without DNA. The CDR3 totals 17 residues. Germline V gene lookup returns CDR1 SGHVS and CDR2 FQNEAQ. CDR3: CASSFGSYPGGNTEAFF.

The chain carries TRBV20-1 and TRBJ2-7; TCRdb calls TRBD1, which cannot be checked without DNA. Germline V gives CDR1 DFQATT, CDR2 SNEGSKA (reference sequence). This CDR3 is built from 15 residues. The CDR3 loop is CSASHPQGGSYEQYF.

V usage is TRBV27 and J usage is TRBJ1-5. The length of the CDR3 is 15 residues. The germline gives CDR1 MNHEY, CDR2 SMNVEV (reference sequence). The CDR3 reads CASSLSGHMLRPQHF.

The CDR3 region is CASSWMGSGNTIYF. The rearrangement uses TRBV5-6 and TRBJ1-3. CDR3 length: 14 residues. The V gene's germline CDR1 is SGHDT and CDR2 YYEEEE. The whole variable domain, remainder taken from reference TRBV5-6 and TRBJ1-3, is DAGVTQSPTHLIKTRGQQVTLRCSPKSGHDTVSWYQQALGQGPQFIFQYYEEEERQRGNFPDRFSGHQFPNYSSELNVNALLLGDSALYLCASSWMGSGNTIYFGEGSWLTVV.

The J gene is TRBJ1-2, the V gene TRBV7-2. The CDR3 contains 14 residues. Germline CDR1 is SGHTA and CDR2 is FQGNSA. This CDR3 reads CASSPYNPERGYTF. The complete variable domain, with remaining parts taken from reference TRBV7-2 and TRBJ1-2, reads GAGVSQSPSNKVTEKGKDVELRCDPISGHTALYWYRQSLGQGLEFLIYFQGNSAPDKSGLPSDRFSAERTGGSVSTLTIQRTQQEDSAVYLCASSPYNPERGYTFGSGTRLTVV.

The genes are TRBV20-1 and TRBJ1-2. The CDR3 totals 13 residues. CDR1 DFQATT and CDR2 SNEGSKA come from the germline V gene (reference sequence). CDR3 protein: CSARAQNNYGYTF.

The CDR3 sequence is CSASPTFGQVTGELFF. The chain employs TRBV20-1 and TRBJ2-2; the D call from TCRdb, TRBD1, cannot be confirmed without DNA. The germline V gene encodes CDR1 DFQATT and CDR2 SNEGSKA (reference sequence). The CDR3 covers 16 residues.

The V call is TRBV3-1, the J call TRBJ2-5. CDR3 length equals 15 residues. Germline assignment: CDR1 LGHDT and CDR2 YNNKEL (reference sequence). CDR3 amino acids: CASSPEVYLQETQYF.

The chain is built from TRBV14 and TRBJ1-6; TCRdb indicates TRBD1, and absent DNA this call remains unverified. Germline CDR1 SGHDN, CDR2 FVKESK. The CDR3 has 15 amino acids. CDR3 residues: CASSQQGAERSPLHF.

The chain uses TRBV10-3 and TRBJ2-5; the TCRdb call, TRBD1, lacks DNA for checking. Germline CDR1 reads ENHRY; CDR2 reads SYGVKD. This CDR3 has 12 residues. This CDR3 is CAIKDREETQYF.

The V gene is TRBV7-9, the J gene TRBJ2-7; the TCRdb call, TRBD2, lacks DNA for checking. The germline V gene encodes CDR1 SEHNR and CDR2 FQNEAQ (reference sequence). The CDR3 is 16 residues long. CDR3 region: CASSLGLAGYSYEQYF.

The J gene is TRBJ2-7, the V gene TRBV6-1; the D call of TRBD1 rests on TCRdb alone, since no DNA is present to check it. Per the germline V gene, CDR1 is MNHNS and CDR2 is SASEGT. This CDR3 is 12 amino acids long. The CDR3 loop is CASRQGWGEQYF.

The chain employs TRBV5-1 and TRBJ2-5. Germline-derived CDR1 and CDR2 are SGHRS and YFSETQ. This CDR3 is 13 amino acids long. The CDR3 sequence: CASSYGPEETQYF. The full variable domain, rest sourced from reference TRBV5-1 and TRBJ2-5, is KAGVTQTPRYLIKTRGQQVTLSCSPISGHRSVSWYQQTPGQGLQFLFEYFSETQRNKGNFPGRFSGRQFSNSRSEMNVSTLELGDSALYLCASSYGPEETQYFGPGTRLLVL.

The chain links TRBV5-1 to TRBJ2-7; the D gene TCRdb calls, TRBD1, cannot be checked with no DNA. Germline CDR1 is SGHRS and CDR2 is YFSETQ. There are 14 residues in the CDR3. CDR3 in amino acids: CASSLRTTGDEQYF.

This CDR3 is CASSPRTDYNEQFF. This chain connects TRBV7-3 to TRBJ2-1; TCRdb gives TRBD1 as the D gene, but with no DNA this cannot be confirmed. The CDR3 has 14 residues. CDR1 and CDR2 (germline): SGHTA, FQGTGA.

The chain uses TRBV7-6 and TRBJ2-7; no DNA is available, so the TRBD2 call from TCRdb remains unchecked. The CDR3 length is 13 residues. Germline values: CDR1 SGHVS, CDR2 FNYEAQ. The CDR3 loop is CASSSPASYEQYF.

The chain uses TRBV10-3 and TRBJ2-1; TCRdb names TRBD2, which stays unverified in the absence of DNA. Germline CDR1 is ENHRY and CDR2 is SYGVKD. The CDR3 extends over 14 amino acids. This CDR3 reads CAASLRGINNEQFF.

J is TRBJ1-4 and V is TRBV3-1. Germline V CDR1 and CDR2: LGHDT, YNNKEL (reference sequence). This CDR3 spans 17 amino acids. The CDR3 loop is CASSQGRGVATNEKLFF.

The V call is TRBV5-4, the J call TRBJ1-5; with no DNA, the TCRdb D assignment of TRBD1 cannot be verified. In germline, CDR1 is SGHNT, CDR2 YYREEE (reference sequence). The CDR3 is 13 residues long. CDR3: CASSRDGGRAQHF.

CDR3 sequence reads: CSAKTGGNTGELFF. The chain has TRBV20-1 and TRBJ2-2; TCRdb's D call of TRBD1 is untestable without DNA. The CDR3 has 14 amino acids. Germline V gene data show CDR1 as DFQATT and CDR2 as SNEGSKA (reference sequence).

The V call is TRBV7-9, the J call TRBJ1-1; the D gene TCRdb calls, TRBD1, cannot be checked with no DNA. The CDR3 sequence is 14 residues long. The germline gives CDR1 SEHNR, CDR2 FQNEAQ (reference sequence). CDR3 loop: CASSPDRLNTEAFF.

The chain recombines TRBV27 with TRBJ2-3. This CDR3 has 12 amino acids. Germline CDR1 reads MNHEY; CDR2 reads SMNVEV (reference sequence). CDR3 loop: CASSSHSDTQYF.

The chain is built from TRBV7-8 and TRBJ1-2; the D gene TCRdb calls, TRBD1, cannot be checked with no DNA. This CDR3 has 14 amino acids. Germline assignment: CDR1 SGHVS and CDR2 FQNEAQ. The CDR3 region is CASSLAGTSGGYTF. Looking up the rest from reference TRBV7-8 and TRBJ1-2 gives the full variable domain: GAGVSQSPRYKVAKRGQDVALRCDPISGHVSLFWYQQALGQGPEFLTYFQNEAQLDKSGLPSDRFFAERPEGSVSTLKIQRTQQEDSAVYLCASSLAGTSGGYTFGSGTRLTVV.

V and J are TRBV4-2 and TRBJ2-3; TCRdb picks TRBD2, but there is no DNA to check that call. The CDR3 is 16 residues long. Germline V gives CDR1 LGHNA, CDR2 YNFKEQ. CDR3 in amino acids: CASSPILSGSTDTQYF.